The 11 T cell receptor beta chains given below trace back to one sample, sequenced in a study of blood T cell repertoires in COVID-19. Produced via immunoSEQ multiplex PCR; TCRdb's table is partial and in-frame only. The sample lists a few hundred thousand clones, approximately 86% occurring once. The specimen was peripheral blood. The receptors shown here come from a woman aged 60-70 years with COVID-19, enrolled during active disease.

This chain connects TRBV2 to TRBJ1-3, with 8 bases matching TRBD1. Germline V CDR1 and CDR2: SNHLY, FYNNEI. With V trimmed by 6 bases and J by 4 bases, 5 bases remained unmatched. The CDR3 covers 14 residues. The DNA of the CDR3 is TGTGCCAGCAGGGCAGGGGGCCGCGGAAACACCATATATTTT. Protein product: CASRAGGRGNTIYF.

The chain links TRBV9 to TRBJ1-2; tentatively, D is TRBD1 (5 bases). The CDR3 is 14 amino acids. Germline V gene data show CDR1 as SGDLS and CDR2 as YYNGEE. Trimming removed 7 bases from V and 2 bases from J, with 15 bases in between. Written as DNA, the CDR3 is TGTGCCAGCGGGGGAGGGACTTCAAACTATGGCTACACCTTC. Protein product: CASGGGTSNYGYTF.

In DNA, the CDR3 is TGCGCCAGCAGCCATCCCCCCTTAGGGCAGGGCCCAGGGCAGCCCCAGCATTTT. It translates to CASSHPPLGQGPGQPQHF. V gene TRBV4-1 combines with J gene TRBJ1-5; the D gene is possibly TRBD1 (5 bases). The CDR3 consists of 18 residues. The germline V and J ends were trimmed by 3 bases and 7 bases, with 25 bases remaining between them. The germline V gene has CDR1 MGHRA and CDR2 YSYEKL.

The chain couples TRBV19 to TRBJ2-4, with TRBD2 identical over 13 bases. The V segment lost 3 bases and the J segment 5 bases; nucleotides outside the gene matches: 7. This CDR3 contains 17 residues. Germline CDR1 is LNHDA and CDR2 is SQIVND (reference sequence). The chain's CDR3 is CASSILGLAGLENIQYF. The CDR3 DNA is TGTGCCAGTAGTATCCTGGGACTAGCGGGGCTCGAAAACATTCAGTACTTC.

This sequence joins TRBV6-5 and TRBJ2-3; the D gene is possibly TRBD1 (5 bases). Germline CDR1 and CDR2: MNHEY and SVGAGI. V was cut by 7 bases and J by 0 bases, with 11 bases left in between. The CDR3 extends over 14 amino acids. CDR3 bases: TGTGCCAGCACCGCGAGACAGAGCACAGATACGCAGTATTTT. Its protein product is CASTARQSTDTQYF.

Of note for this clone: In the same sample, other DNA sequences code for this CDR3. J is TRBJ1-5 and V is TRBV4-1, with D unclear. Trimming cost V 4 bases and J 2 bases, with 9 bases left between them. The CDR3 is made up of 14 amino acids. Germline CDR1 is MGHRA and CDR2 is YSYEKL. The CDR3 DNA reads TGCGCCAGCAGCCCCAGAGAGGGCAATCAGCCCCAGCATTTT. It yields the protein CASSPREGNQPQHF.

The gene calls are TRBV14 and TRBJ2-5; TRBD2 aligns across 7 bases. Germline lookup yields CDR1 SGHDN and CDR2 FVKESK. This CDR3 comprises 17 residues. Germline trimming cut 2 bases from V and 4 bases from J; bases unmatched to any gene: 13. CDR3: CASSQLAGTKRGETQYF. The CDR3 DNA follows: TGTGCCAGCAGCCAATTGGCCGGGACTAAAAGGGGAGAGACCCAGTACTTC.

This chain's CDR3 is CASSRWTENEQYF. The CDR3 nucleotides are TGTGCCAGCAGCAGATGGACAGAAAACGAGCAGTACTTC. V is TRBV11-2 and J is TRBJ2-7, with D perhaps matching TRBD1 (6 bases). From germline, CDR1 is SGHAT and CDR2 FQNNGV. V shed 5 bases and J shed 5 bases, with 13 bases lying between them. This CDR3 contains 13 residues. The complete variable domain, with remaining parts taken from reference TRBV11-2 and TRBJ2-7, reads EAGVAQSPRYKIIEKRQSVAFWCNPISGHATLYWYQQILGQGPKLLIQFQNNGVVDDSQLPKDRFSAERLKGVDSTLKIQPAKLEDSAVYLCASSRWTENEQYFGPGTRLTVT.

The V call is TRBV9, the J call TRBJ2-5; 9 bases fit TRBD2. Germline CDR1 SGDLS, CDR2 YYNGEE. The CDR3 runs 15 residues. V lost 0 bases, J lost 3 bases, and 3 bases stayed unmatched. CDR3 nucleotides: TGTGCCAGCAGCGTAGTTGGCGGGGGGGAAGAGACCCAGTACTTC. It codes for CASSVVGGGEETQYF. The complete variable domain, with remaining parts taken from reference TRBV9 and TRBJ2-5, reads DSGVTQTPKHLITATGQRVTLRCSPRSGDLSVYWYQQSLDQGLQFLIQYYNGEERAKGNILERFSAQQFPDLHSELNLSSLELGDSALYFCASSVVGGGEETQYFGPGTRLLVL.

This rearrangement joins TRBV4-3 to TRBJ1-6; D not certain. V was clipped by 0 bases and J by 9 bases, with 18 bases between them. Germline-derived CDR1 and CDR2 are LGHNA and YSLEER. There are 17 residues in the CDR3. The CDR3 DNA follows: TGCGCCAGCAGCCAAGATAATCGGGGTCCTATCGGTTCACCCCTCCACTTT. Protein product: CASSQDNRGPIGSPLHF.

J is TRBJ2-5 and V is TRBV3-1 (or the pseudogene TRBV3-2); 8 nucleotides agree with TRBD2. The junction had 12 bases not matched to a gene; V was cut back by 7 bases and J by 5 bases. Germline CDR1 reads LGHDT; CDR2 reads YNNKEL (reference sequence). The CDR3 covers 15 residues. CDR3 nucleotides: TGTGCCAGCACCTCAATCGGGGGGGCGATTGAGACCCAGTACTTC. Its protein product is CASTSIGGAIETQYF.